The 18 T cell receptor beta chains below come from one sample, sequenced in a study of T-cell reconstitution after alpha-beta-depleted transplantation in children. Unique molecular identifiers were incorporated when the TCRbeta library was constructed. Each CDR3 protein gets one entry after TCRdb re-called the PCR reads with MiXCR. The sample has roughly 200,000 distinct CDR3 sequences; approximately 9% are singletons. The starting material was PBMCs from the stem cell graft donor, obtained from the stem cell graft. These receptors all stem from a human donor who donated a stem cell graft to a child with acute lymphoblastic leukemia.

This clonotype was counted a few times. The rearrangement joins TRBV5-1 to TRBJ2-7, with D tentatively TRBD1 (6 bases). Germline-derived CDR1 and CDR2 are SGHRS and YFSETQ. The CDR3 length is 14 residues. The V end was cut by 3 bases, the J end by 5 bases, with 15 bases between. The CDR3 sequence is CASSYPLTGNEQYF. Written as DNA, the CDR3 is TGCGCCAGCAGCTATCCCCTCACAGGGAACGAGCAGTACTTC.

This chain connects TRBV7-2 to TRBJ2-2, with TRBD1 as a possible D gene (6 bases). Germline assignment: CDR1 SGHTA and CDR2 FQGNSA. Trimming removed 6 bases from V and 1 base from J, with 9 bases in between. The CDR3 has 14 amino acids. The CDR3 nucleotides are TGTGCCAGCAGTCAACAGGGGAACACCGGGGAGCTGTTTTTT. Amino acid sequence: CASSQQGNTGELFF.

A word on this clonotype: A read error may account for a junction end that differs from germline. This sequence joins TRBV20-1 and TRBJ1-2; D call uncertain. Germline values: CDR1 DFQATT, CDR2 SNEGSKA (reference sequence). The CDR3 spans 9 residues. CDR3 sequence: CSARDDGSF. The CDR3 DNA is TGCAGTGCTAGAGATGATGGGTCCTTC.

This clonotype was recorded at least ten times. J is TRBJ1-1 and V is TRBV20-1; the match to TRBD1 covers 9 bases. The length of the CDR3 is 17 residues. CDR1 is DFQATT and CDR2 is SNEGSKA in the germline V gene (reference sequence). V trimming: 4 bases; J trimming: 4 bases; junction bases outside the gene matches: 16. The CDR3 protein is CSAKLPTGGVFGTEAFF. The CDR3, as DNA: TGCAGTGCTAAACTACCGACAGGGGGAGTGTTCGGCACTGAAGCTTTCTTT.

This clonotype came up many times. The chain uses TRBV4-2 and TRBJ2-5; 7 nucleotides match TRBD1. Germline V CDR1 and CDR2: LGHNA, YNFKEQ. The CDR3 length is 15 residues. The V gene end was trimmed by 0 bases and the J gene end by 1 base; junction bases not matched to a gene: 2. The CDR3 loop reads CASSQDKGAQETQYF. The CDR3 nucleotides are TGTGCCAGCAGCCAAGATAAGGGGGCCCAAGAGACCCAGTACTTC.

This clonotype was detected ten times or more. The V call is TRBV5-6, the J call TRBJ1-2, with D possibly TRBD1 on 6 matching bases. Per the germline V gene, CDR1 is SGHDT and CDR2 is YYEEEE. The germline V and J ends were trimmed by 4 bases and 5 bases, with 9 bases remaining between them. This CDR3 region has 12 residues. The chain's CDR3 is CASSAQGYGYTF. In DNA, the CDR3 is TGTGCCAGCAGCGCCCAGGGGTATGGCTACACCTTC.

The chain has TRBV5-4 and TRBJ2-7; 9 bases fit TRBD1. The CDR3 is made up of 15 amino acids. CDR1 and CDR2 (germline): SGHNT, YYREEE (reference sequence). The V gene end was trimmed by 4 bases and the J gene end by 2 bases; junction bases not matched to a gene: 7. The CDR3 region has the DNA TGTGCCAGCAGCGTGGGACAGGGTGTTACCTACGAGCAGTACTTC. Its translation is CASSVGQGVTYEQYF.

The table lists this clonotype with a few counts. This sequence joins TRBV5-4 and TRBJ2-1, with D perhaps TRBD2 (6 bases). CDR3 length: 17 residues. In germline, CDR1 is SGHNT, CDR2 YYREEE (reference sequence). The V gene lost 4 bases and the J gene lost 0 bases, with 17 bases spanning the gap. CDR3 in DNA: TGTGCCAGCAGCGGAACCGGGACTCCTGACTCCTACAATGAGCAGTTCTTC. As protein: CASSGTGTPDSYNEQFF. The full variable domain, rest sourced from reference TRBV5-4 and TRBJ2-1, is ETGVTQSPTHLIKTRGQQVTLRCSSQSGHNTVSWYQQALGQGPQFIFQYYREEENGRGNFPPRFSGLQFPNYSSELNVNALELDDSALYLCASSGTGTPDSYNEQFFGPGTRLTVL.

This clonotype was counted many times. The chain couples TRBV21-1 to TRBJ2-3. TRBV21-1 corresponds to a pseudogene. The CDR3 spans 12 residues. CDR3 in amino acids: CASSTNTDTQYF. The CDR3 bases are TGTGCCAGCAGCACCAACACAGATACGCAGTATTTT.

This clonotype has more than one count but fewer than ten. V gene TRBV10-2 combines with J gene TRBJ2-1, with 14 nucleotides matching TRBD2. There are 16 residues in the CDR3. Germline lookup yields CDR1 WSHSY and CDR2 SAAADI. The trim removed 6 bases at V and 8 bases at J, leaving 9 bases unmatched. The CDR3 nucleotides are TGCGCCAGCAGCGATACCGGGACTAGCGGGGGTGATGAGCAGTTCTTC. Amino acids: CASSDTGTSGGDEQFF.

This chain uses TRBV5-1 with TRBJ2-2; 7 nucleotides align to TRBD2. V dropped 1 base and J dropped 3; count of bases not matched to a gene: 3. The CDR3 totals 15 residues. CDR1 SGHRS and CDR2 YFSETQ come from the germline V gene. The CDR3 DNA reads TGCGCCAGCAGCTTGAACCTAGCGGACACCGGGGAGCTGTTTTTT. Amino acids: CASSLNLADTGELFF.

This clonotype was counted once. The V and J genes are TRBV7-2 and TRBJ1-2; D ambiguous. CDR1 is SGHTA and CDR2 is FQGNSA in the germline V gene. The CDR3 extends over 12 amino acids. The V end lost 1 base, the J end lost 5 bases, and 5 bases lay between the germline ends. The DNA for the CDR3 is TGTGCCAGCAGCTTAGACAAGTATGGCTACACCTTC. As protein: CASSLDKYGYTF.

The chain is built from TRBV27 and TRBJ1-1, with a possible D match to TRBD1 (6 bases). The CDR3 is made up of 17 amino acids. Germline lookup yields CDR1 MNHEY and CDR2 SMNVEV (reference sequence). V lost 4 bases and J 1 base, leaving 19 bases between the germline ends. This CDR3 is CASSSRAPKGENTEAFF. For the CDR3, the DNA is TGTGCCAGCAGTTCACGGGCCCCCAAGGGGGAGAACACTGAAGCTTTCTTT.

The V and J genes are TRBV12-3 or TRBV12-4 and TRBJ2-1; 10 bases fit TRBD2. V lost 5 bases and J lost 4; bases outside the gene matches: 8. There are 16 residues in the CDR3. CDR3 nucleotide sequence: TGTGCCAGCAGTCTATTCAGCGGGGGGGATTACAATGAGCAGTTCTTC. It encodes CASSLFSGGDYNEQFF.

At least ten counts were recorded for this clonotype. In DNA form, the CDR3 reads TGCAGTGCTGGAAGGACAGGATTGAGAGGCTACACCTTC. Its protein is CSAGRTGLRGYTF. V is TRBV20-1 and J is TRBJ1-2; 7 nucleotides match TRBD1. J was trimmed by 8 bases and V by 5 bases; bases with no gene match: 11. This CDR3 has 13 residues. CDR1 and CDR2 (germline): DFQATT, SNEGSKA (reference sequence).

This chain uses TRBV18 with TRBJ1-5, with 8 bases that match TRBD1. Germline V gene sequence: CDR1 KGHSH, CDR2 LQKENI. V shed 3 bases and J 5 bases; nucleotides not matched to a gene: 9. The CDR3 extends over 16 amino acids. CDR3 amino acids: CASSPPNRGSDQPQHF. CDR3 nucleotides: TGTGCCAGCTCACCCCCGAACAGGGGGAGCGATCAGCCCCAGCATTTT.

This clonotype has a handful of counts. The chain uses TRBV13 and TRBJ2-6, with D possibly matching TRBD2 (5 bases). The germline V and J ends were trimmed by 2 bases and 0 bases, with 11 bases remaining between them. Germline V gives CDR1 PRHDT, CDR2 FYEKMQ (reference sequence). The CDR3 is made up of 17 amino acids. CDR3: CASSLRTHGSGANVLTF. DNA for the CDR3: TGTGCCAGCAGCTTAAGGACTCACGGCTCTGGGGCCAACGTCCTGACTTTC.

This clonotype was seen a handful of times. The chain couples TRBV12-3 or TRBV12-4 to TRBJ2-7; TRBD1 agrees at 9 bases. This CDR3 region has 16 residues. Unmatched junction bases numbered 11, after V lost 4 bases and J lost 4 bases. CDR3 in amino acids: CASSSRDRVVLYEQYF. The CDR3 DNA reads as TGTGCCAGCAGTTCGAGGGACAGGGTGGTATTGTACGAGCAGTACTTC.